The 8 T cell receptor beta chains given below trace back to one sample, sequenced in a study of vaccination and CD4 T cells after COVID-19. An Oncomine TCR Beta short-read assay was used to sequence the DNA from cultured CD4+ T cells. TCRdb reprocessed the PCR reads with MiXCR, giving one entry per CDR3 protein. The sample shows approximately 21,000 distinct CDR3 sequences, 55% of them seen only once. Their specific antigens are unknown. Treatment meaning: 10-day PBMC culture with coronavirus spike peptide pools or control peptides (ViraFEST assay). The source material was CD4+ T cells from blood, cultured in vitro. The receptors come from a human donor who had recovered from COVID-19.

The V call is TRBV28, the J call TRBJ2-7; possible D gene TRBD2, 6 bases. The CDR3 spans 14 residues. Trimming shortened V by 8 bases and J by 0 bases, and 14 bases separated the two germline ends. Germline V CDR1 and CDR2: MDHEN, SYDVKM. Here the CDR3 reads CASGGAVFSYEQYF. The CDR3 nucleotides read TGTGCCAGCGGCGGGGCCGTATTCTCCTACGAGCAGTACTTC.

This chain connects TRBV21-1 to TRBJ2-7; the table's D call TRBD1 went unverified against the DNA. TRBV21-1 is noted as a pseudogene. This CDR3 is built from 20 residues. The CDR3 region has the DNA TGTGCCAGCAGCTTCCCAAACGTCGGGGCATCGGATGTCAGCTCCTACGAGCAGTACTTC. Encoded protein: CASSFPNVGASDVSSYEQYF.

The V call is TRBV6-2 or TRBV6-3, the J call TRBJ2-7, with 9 positions matching TRBD1. The CDR3 spans 15 residues. V was clipped by 5 bases and J by 1 base; unmatched bases: 6. The germline V gene encodes CDR1 MNHEY and CDR2 SVGEGT. CDR3 DNA sequence: TGTGCCAGCAGTAGAACCGGGACAGGGTCCTACGAGCAGTACTTC. The encoded protein is CASSRTGTGSYEQYF.

The chain joins TRBV20-1 to TRBJ2-3; no definite D call. CDR1 is DFQATT, CDR2 SNEGSKA, per germline (reference sequence). There are 15 residues in the CDR3. The V gene lost 2 bases and the J gene lost 0 bases, with 12 bases spanning the gap. The CDR3: CSARPSVSSTDTQYF. CDR3 nucleotides: TGCAGTGCTAGACCCTCGGTGTCTAGCACAGATACGCAGTATTTT.

This chain connects TRBV6-1 to TRBJ1-2; D might be TRBD1 (5 bases). Looked up from germline, CDR1 is MNHNS and CDR2 is SASEGT. V was shortened by 7 bases and J by 2 bases, with 14 bases between the two germline ends. The CDR3 is made up of 14 amino acids. In DNA, the CDR3 is TGTGCCAGCACAAAACCGGGACTCAACTATGGCTACACCTTC. Residues: CASTKPGLNYGYTF.

V is TRBV28 and J is TRBJ1-1, with TRBD1 matching over 12 bases. V shed 6 bases, J shed 7 bases, and the junction held 9 bases outside the gene matches. Per germline, CDR1 MDHEN and CDR2 SYDVKM. The CDR3 spans 15 residues. The CDR3 here is CASSHSGTGGGEAFF. The CDR3 DNA sequence: TGTGCCAGCAGCCATTCCGGGACAGGGGGCGGTGAAGCTTTCTTT.

The chain couples TRBV7-9 to TRBJ2-1; 7 nucleotides align to TRBD1. CDR1 is SEHNR and CDR2 is FQNEAQ in the germline V gene (reference sequence). With 2 bases clipped from V and 7 bases from J, the junction kept 2 bases outside the gene matches. CDR3 length: 13 residues. Here the CDR3 reads CASSLPGGNEQFF. DNA of the CDR3: TGTGCCAGCAGCTTACCAGGGGGAAATGAGCAGTTCTTC. The variable domain in full, completed from reference TRBV7-9 and TRBJ2-1, reads DTGVSQNPRHKITKRGQNVTFRCDPISEHNRLYWYRQTLGQGPEFLTYFQNEAQLEKSRLLSDRFSAERPKGSFSTLEIQRTEQGDSAMYLCASSLPGGNEQFFGPGTRLTVL.

The chain has TRBV18 and TRBJ1-1, with TRBD1 matching 7 bases. The V gene's germline CDR1 is KGHSH and CDR2 LQKENI. This CDR3 comprises 17 residues. Germline trimming cut 3 bases from V and 2 bases from J; bases unmatched to any gene: 12. CDR3 protein: CASSPGGKTGTNTEAFF. The CDR3 nucleotides read TGTGCCAGCTCACCTGGGGGAAAGACAGGGACTAACACTGAAGCTTTCTTT.